Reported below is one T cell receptor beta chain. This specimen belongs to a study of blood T cell repertoires in COVID-19. Study in general: Sources were T cells, B-cell-depleted T cells, or PBMCs; the material itself was cDNA or gDNA.

Deletions cut 4 bases from V and 5 bases from J, with 15 bases between. Germline CDR1 SGDLS, CDR2 YYNGEE. The CDR3 has 14 amino acids. Per the original data handling: Amplified reference gene primers provided the basis for estimating nucleated cell counts. Assay: immunoSEQ multiplex PCR; the TCRdb copy retains only in-frame clones and omits some. V, J and clone size were drawn from that table, and D and trimming were deduced from the DNA. The sample carries around 25,000 clones, around nine tenths recorded once. The receptor was isolated from a woman in her seventies with active COVID-19. The chain uses TRBV9 and TRBJ1-2, with D perhaps TRBD1 (5 bases). The sequencing sample was made of peripheral blood. The CDR3 nucleotides read TGTGCCAGCAGCCCTCTCGGGGGAGGGTATGGCTACACCTTC. It codes for CASSPLGGGYGYTF.